This TCR beta chain was found in a study of cytotoxic CD8 clonotypes in ibrutinib-treated CLL. Losses at the gene ends were 2 bases for V and 3 bases for J; bases not matched to a gene: 4. The V gene's germline CDR1 is SGHAT and CDR2 FQNNGV. This CDR3 has 14 residues. This clone occurred once. Assay: immunoSEQ multiplex PCR; the TCRdb copy retains only in-frame clones and omits some. The top ten clones hold approximately 6.3% of a sample with over 200,000 clones, around 75% of them seen once. The J gene is TRBJ2-7, the V gene TRBV11-2, with TRBD1 matching over 7 bases. This TCR was recovered from a human donor with chronic lymphocytic leukemia. The sample consisted of PBMCs, taken after 12 months of ibrutinib treatment. CDR3: CASSLRQGYYEQYF. The CDR3 nucleotides read TGTGCCAGCAGCTTAAGACAGGGTTACTACGAGCAGTACTTC.